These 30 T cell receptor beta chains came from one sample sequenced in a study of blood T cell repertoires in COVID-19. The protocol was immunoSEQ multiplex PCR, while the TCRdb copy is restricted to in-frame clones and leaves out a portion. The table records around 210,000 clones, around nine tenths of them present only once. Sample: peripheral blood. These receptors all come from a man aged 18 to 30 with active or convalescent COVID-19.

This chain links TRBV6-6 with TRBJ2-7, with 10 bases fitting TRBD2. V was pared by 5 bases and J by 4 bases, with 8 bases of the junction left unmatched. The germline CDR1 and CDR2 sequences are MNHNY and SVGAGI (reference sequence). The CDR3 spans 15 residues. The CDR3 DNA reads as TGTGCCAGCAGTGCCCGGACTAGCGGAACTTACGAGCAGTACTTC. Its protein product is CASSARTSGTYEQYF.

The gene calls are TRBV12-3 or TRBV12-4 and TRBJ2-3; 9 bases are shared with TRBD1. Unmatched junction bases numbered 2, after V lost 4 bases and J lost 6 bases. The CDR3 extends over 13 amino acids. The CDR3 reads CASSYGQGDTQYF. The CDR3 bases are TGTGCCAGCAGTTATGGACAGGGGGATACGCAGTATTTT.

The CDR3 DNA sequence: TGTGCCAGCAGTTTATGGGCCATACAGTTTTCAGAGAGTCACGAGCAGTACTTC. Translation gives CASSLWAIQFSESHEQYF. V and J are TRBV28 and TRBJ2-7; D remains unclear. The germline V gene encodes CDR1 MDHEN and CDR2 SYDVKM. The ends were cut back, 0 bases at V and 5 bases at J, with 23 bases in the middle. The CDR3 covers 18 residues.

V usage is TRBV7-9 and J usage is TRBJ1-4; perhaps TRBD1 as D (6 bases). The CDR3 length is 17 residues. Germline assignment: CDR1 SEHNR and CDR2 FQNEAQ (reference sequence). With 6 bases removed from V and 2 bases from J, the gap between germline ends came to 19 bases. This chain's CDR3 is CASSRSGVTWTNEKLFF. In DNA form, the CDR3 reads TGTGCCAGCAGTCGGTCAGGGGTTACATGGACTAATGAAAAACTGTTTTTT.

This chain links TRBV6-1 with TRBJ2-1, with D perhaps TRBD1 (5 bases). The CDR3 runs to 13 residues. Trimming pared 3 bases from V and 3 bases from J, leaving 6 bases between. Germline CDR1 reads MNHNS; CDR2 reads SASEGT. The CDR3 nucleotides are TGTGCCAGCAGTGAGACAGTCTACAATGAGCAGTTCTTC. It codes for CASSETVYNEQFF.

This chain joins TRBV6-5 and TRBJ2-1, with 12 bases that match TRBD2. J gave up 5 bases and V 4 bases, and 6 bases lay outside the gene matches. The CDR3 has 16 residues. Per germline, CDR1 MNHEY and CDR2 SVGAGI. The DNA for the CDR3 is TGTGCCAGCAGTTCCCCGCTAGCGGGAGGGGACAATGAGCAGTTCTTC. This codes for CASSSPLAGGDNEQFF.

This chain joins TRBV7-2 and TRBJ1-1; D is perhaps TRBD1 (5 bases). CDR1 is SGHTA, CDR2 FQGNSA, per germline. CDR3 length: 17 residues. The V and J ends lost 2 bases and 1 base respectively, with 17 bases between them. The CDR3 spells CASSLSPAWRGNTEAFF. For the CDR3, the DNA is TGTGCCAGCAGCTTATCCCCCGCCTGGAGGGGGAACACTGAAGCTTTCTTT.

The V and J genes are TRBV30 and TRBJ2-3; TRBD2 matches 8 bases. The CDR3 extends over 14 amino acids. J was trimmed by 4 bases and V by 0 bases; bases with no gene match: 3. CDR1 is GTSNPN, CDR2 SVGIG, per germline (reference sequence). The CDR3 DNA sequence: TGTGCCTGGAGTGTGGGACTAGTCTCAGATACGCAGTATTTT. As protein: CAWSVGLVSDTQYF. The whole variable domain, remainder taken from reference TRBV30 and TRBJ2-3, is SQTIHQWPATLVQPVGSPLSLECTVEGTSNPNLYWYRQAAGRGLQLLFYSVGIGQISSEVPQNLSASRPQDRQFILSSKKLLLSDSGFYLCAWSVGLVSDTQYFGPGTRLTVL.

The rearrangement joins TRBV12-5 to TRBJ1-1; TRBD1 matches 7 bases. Germline V gene sequence: CDR1 LGHNT, CDR2 FRNRAP. J was trimmed by 11 bases and V by 4 bases; bases with no gene match: 10. There are 13 residues in the CDR3. This CDR3 reads CASGSLGQARAFF. The CDR3 DNA is TGTGCTAGTGGTTCCCTCGGACAGGCACGTGCTTTCTTT.

The rearrangement links TRBV10-2 to TRBJ2-1; 8 nucleotides agree with TRBD2. The V gene end was trimmed by 4 bases and the J gene end by 7 bases; junction bases not matched to a gene: 9. The CDR3 loop spans 15 amino acids. Germline CDR1 WSHSY, CDR2 SAAADI. The CDR3 region is CASSASLAGINEQFF. The CDR3, as DNA: TGCGCCAGCAGTGCTAGCCTAGCGGGTATAAATGAGCAGTTCTTC.

This chain uses TRBV6-2 or TRBV6-3 with TRBJ1-2, with 7 bases that match TRBD1. The V segment lost 5 bases and the J segment 5 bases; nucleotides outside the gene matches: 11. This CDR3 contains 15 residues. The germline CDR1 and CDR2 sequences are MNHEY and SVGEGT. CDR3 region: CASSGDRLHRYGYTF. The CDR3 nucleotides are TGTGCCAGCAGTGGGGACAGACTCCACCGGTATGGCTACACCTTC.

This chain uses TRBV5-6 with TRBJ1-1; the D is unclear. This CDR3 contains 16 residues. Trimming removed 2 bases from V and 1 base from J, with 15 bases in between. Germline V gene lookup returns CDR1 SGHDT and CDR2 YYEEEE. DNA of the CDR3: TGTGCCAGCAGCTTATATTCCTTACACACGAACACTGAAGCTTTCTTT. It encodes CASSLYSLHTNTEAFF.

The J gene is TRBJ1-5, the V gene TRBV19; TRBD1 is a possible D gene (6 bases). The CDR3 totals 16 residues. Between the trimmed V and J ends, which lost 6 bases and 0 bases, there was a span of 15 bases. CDR1 is LNHDA, CDR2 SQIVND, per germline (reference sequence). The CDR3 region has the DNA TGTGCCAGTAGCCGACGGGACACTTTTAGCAATCAGCCCCAGCATTTT. Its protein product is CASSRRDTFSNQPQHF.

The chain uses TRBV3-1 (or the pseudogene TRBV3-2) and TRBJ2-1, with 7 bases fitting TRBD2. After removal of 0 bases from V and 3 bases from J, the junction contained 11 bases not matched to a gene. Germline CDR1 LGHDT, CDR2 YNNKEL (reference sequence). This CDR3 spans 18 amino acids. DNA of the CDR3: TGTGCCAGCAGCCAAGAGGGGGTGTTTGGCGGGAGCTACAATGAGCAGTTCTTC. It translates to CASSQEGVFGGSYNEQFF.

The table lists this clone with a few counts. This chain connects TRBV14 to TRBJ2-2; 7 bases are a match to TRBD1. V was pared by 2 bases and J by 4 bases, with 4 bases of the junction left unmatched. This CDR3 has 15 amino acids. In germline, CDR1 is SGHDN, CDR2 FVKESK. The DNA for the CDR3 is TGTGCCAGCAGCCAATCCGGGACAGCCACCGGGGAGCTGTTTTTT. Residues: CASSQSGTATGELFF.

J is TRBJ1-2 and V is TRBV29-1; D possibly corresponds to TRBD1 (5 bases). The germline gives CDR1 SQVTM, CDR2 ANQGSEA. V lost 2 bases and J lost 5, with 9 bases in between. The length of the CDR3 is 12 residues. DNA of the CDR3: TGCAGCGTTGAAAGGGGAATTTATGGCTACACCTTC. It is translated as CSVERGIYGYTF.

The chain is built from TRBV4-3 and TRBJ1-5; D uncertain. This CDR3 contains 14 residues. Trimming shortened V by 4 bases and J by 6 bases, and 13 bases separated the two germline ends. Germline loops: CDR1 LGHNA, CDR2 YSLEER. CDR3 loop: CASSLANAGQPQHF. DNA of the CDR3: TGCGCCAGCAGCCTCGCTAATGCGGGTCAGCCCCAGCATTTT.

The chain combines TRBV7-3 with TRBJ2-7; D might be TRBD1 (6 bases). CDR1 is SGHTA, CDR2 FQGTGA, per germline. The CDR3 spans 15 residues. With 1 base removed from V and 4 bases from J, the gap between germline ends came to 14 bases. This chain's CDR3 is CASSLRGGTPYEQYF. DNA for the CDR3: TGTGCCAGCAGCTTAAGGGGTGGGACACCTTACGAGCAGTACTTC.

The chain recombines TRBV12-5 with TRBJ2-2; a weak D match, TRBD1 (6 bases). CDR3 length equals 15 residues. V was pared by 2 bases and J by 8 bases, with 15 bases between. From germline, CDR1 is LGHNT and CDR2 FRNRAP. CDR3 amino acids: CASGLFTGSIGELFF. The CDR3 bases are TGTGCTAGTGGTTTGTTTACAGGGAGTATAGGGGAGCTGTTTTTT.

The chain has TRBV7-9 and TRBJ2-5; D is unresolved. Trimming shortened V by 2 bases and J by 5 bases, and 12 bases separated the two germline ends. Per the germline V gene, CDR1 is SEHNR and CDR2 is FQNEAQ (reference sequence). The CDR3 runs 14 residues. CDR3 sequence: CASSLPSNQETQYF. The CDR3 DNA reads as TGTGCCAGCAGCTTACCTAGTAATCAGGAGACCCAGTACTTC.

The chain couples TRBV10-3 to TRBJ1-5; perhaps TRBD1 as D (6 bases). Germline loops: CDR1 ENHRY, CDR2 SYGVKD. The CDR3 length is 14 residues. Trimming took 5 bases from V and 6 from J, leaving 14 bases between them. In DNA, the CDR3 is TGTGCCATCAGTCAGGGGCTAGGACGTCAGCCCCAGCATTTT. This translates into CAISQGLGRQPQHF.

The chain combines TRBV2 with TRBJ1-3, with no clear D. Trimming removed 5 bases from V and 1 base from J, with 15 bases in between. From germline, CDR1 is SNHLY and CDR2 FYNNEI. The CDR3 loop spans 16 amino acids. Here the CDR3 DNA reads TGTGCCAGCAGTCCCTATTTCGGGTTGTCTGGAAACACCATATATTTT. Translating gives CASSPYFGLSGNTIYF.

The chain uses TRBV11-2 and TRBJ2-7; D call uncertain. V lost 3 bases, J lost 4 bases, and 10 bases lay in between. The V gene's germline CDR1 is SGHAT and CDR2 FQNNGV. The CDR3 consists of 13 residues. CDR3 sequence: CASSFRVGYEQYF. The CDR3 region has the DNA TGTGCCAGCAGCTTTCGGGTGGGTTACGAGCAGTACTTC.

The rearrangement uses TRBV11-2 and TRBJ2-1, with TRBD2 identical over 11 bases. This CDR3 spans 15 amino acids. Trimming took 1 base from V and 6 from J; bases not matched to a gene: 2. CDR1 and CDR2 from the germline V gene are SGHAT and FQNNGV. This chain's CDR3 is CASSLVGTSGNEQFF. The CDR3 DNA reads as TGTGCCAGCAGCTTAGTTGGGACTAGCGGCAATGAGCAGTTCTTC.

The V and J genes are TRBV24-1 and TRBJ2-5, with D possibly TRBD1 on 5 matching bases. Germline V lookup: CDR1 KGHDR, CDR2 SFDVKD. CDR3 size: 15 residues. Trimming left V 4 bases short and J 1 base short, with 12 bases between. CDR3 region: CATSDVSGPQETQYF. The CDR3 DNA reads TGTGCCACCAGTGACGTCTCAGGGCCCCAAGAGACCCAGTACTTC.

The chain recombines TRBV4-1 with TRBJ2-6; no firm D call. Trimming removed 0 bases at V and 0 bases at J, with 9 bases between. The germline CDR1 and CDR2 sequences are MGHRA and YSYEKL. The CDR3 length is 17 residues. CDR3 bases: TGCGCCAGCAGCCAAGAATCTGGAGACTCTGGGGCCAACGTCCTGACTTTC. It specifies CASSQESGDSGANVLTF.

The chain recombines TRBV9 with TRBJ2-5; D possibly corresponds to TRBD2 (6 bases). The CDR3 is 17 amino acids. The V end lost 4 bases, the J end lost 0 bases, and 19 bases lay between the germline ends. Germline V lookup: CDR1 SGDLS, CDR2 YYNGEE. In DNA form, the CDR3 reads TGTGCCAGCAGCTTCGGGGGAGGAGGCGGAGACCAAGAGACCCAGTACTTC. This sequence encodes CASSFGGGGGDQETQYF. Complete variable domain (other parts from reference TRBV9 and TRBJ2-5): DSGVTQTPKHLITATGQRVTLRCSPRSGDLSVYWYQQSLDQGLQFLIQYYNGEERAKGNILERFSAQQFPDLHSELNLSSLELGDSALYFCASSFGGGGGDQETQYFGPGTRLLVL.

V gene TRBV14 combines with J gene TRBJ2-1; D unresolved. Trimming stripped 6 bases from V and 3 bases from J, with 6 bases between. The V gene's germline CDR1 is SGHDN and CDR2 FVKESK. CDR3 length equals 12 residues. CDR3 in DNA: TGTGCCAGCAGTAGCCGCTACAATGAGCAGTTCTTC. Residues: CASSSRYNEQFF.

The chain carries TRBV19 and TRBJ2-7, with D possibly being TRBD2 (5 bases). The germline gives CDR1 LNHDA, CDR2 SQIVND (reference sequence). This CDR3 has 13 amino acids. V was clipped by 5 bases and J by 3 bases, with 11 bases between them. This chain's CDR3 is CASSRQGSYEQYF. CDR3 nucleotides: TGTGCCAGTAGTCGGCAAGGGAGCTACGAGCAGTACTTC.

V gene TRBV7-2 combines with J gene TRBJ1-3; 9 bases are shared with TRBD1. V lost 5 bases, J lost 4 bases, and 6 bases stayed unmatched. Germline V CDR1 and CDR2: SGHTA, FQGNSA. The CDR3 extends over 15 amino acids. CDR3 amino acids: CASSETQGAGNTIYF. CDR3 DNA: TGTGCCAGCAGCGAAACACAGGGGGCAGGAAACACCATATATTTT.